The source of this T cell receptor (beta chain) is a study of shared clonotypes between healthy human individuals. Study-level points and caveats: It was expected that sequencing depth would affect clonotype sharing among donors.

Each PCR replicate from the sorted subsets contained about 200 ng DNA, which is about 30,000 T cell genomes. The assay was immunoSEQ multiplex PCR, and TCRdb's table has in-frame clones only and misses some. The sample includes 230,000 or so clones, over 50% of them seen just once. CDR1 and CDR2 from the germline V gene are SGHRS and YFSETQ. This CDR3 has 16 residues. V dropped 2 bases and J dropped 5; count of bases not matched to a gene: 10. On this clone: What it binds is unknown.

The study separated CD4+ cells into CD45RA+ naive and CD45RA-negative memory subsets. This chain connects TRBV5-1 to TRBJ1-1; 9 nucleotides match TRBD1. The sample was memory CD4+ T cells sorted from blood. Described subset: CD45RA-negative fraction. The sequence was obtained from a man aged 25-40 years in good health. This chain's CDR3 is CASSLQGASGLTEAFF. The CDR3 DNA reads TGCGCCAGCAGCTTACAGGGGGCGTCCGGGCTAACTGAAGCTTTCTTT.